Presented here are 10 T cell receptor beta chains from one specimen sequenced in a study of shared clonotypes between healthy human individuals. Clones were sequenced by immunoSEQ multiplex PCR, and TCRdb holds only the in-frame ones, with some missing. Of more than 900,000 clones listed, approximately 80% are singletons. Material for sequencing was memory CD4+ T cells from PBMCs. Sample subset: CD45RA-negative fraction. Receptors were obtained from a man aged 18-30 years in good health. Some clones in this sample may be carry-over from other donors' samples.

The chain recombines TRBV7-8 with TRBJ1-2; 9 nucleotides line up with TRBD1. Germline lookup yields CDR1 SGHVS and CDR2 FQNEAQ. Trimming took 3 bases from V and 12 from J; bases not matched to a gene: 11. The CDR3 consists of 14 residues. The CDR3 DNA reads TGTGCCAGCAGCTTGACGGGACAGGGAATGGGGGACACCTTC. Its protein is CASSLTGQGMGDTF.

The chain recombines TRBV18 with TRBJ1-4; a possible D gene is TRBD1 (6 bases). The CDR3 is made up of 15 amino acids. Trimming took 3 bases from V and 8 from J, leaving 16 bases between them. Per the germline V gene, CDR1 is KGHSH and CDR2 is LQKENI. The CDR3 region is CASSPSRGGGEKLFF. The CDR3 nucleotides are TGTGCCAGCTCACCCTCGAGGGGCGGGGGCGAAAAACTGTTTTTT.

The chain carries TRBV5-1 and TRBJ2-7; 7 bases agree with TRBD1. Germline assignment: CDR1 SGHRS and CDR2 YFSETQ. The CDR3 has 14 residues. Germline trimming cut 0 bases from V and 6 bases from J; bases unmatched to any gene: 6. The chain's CDR3 is CASSLGQGSSEQYF. The CDR3 region has the DNA TGCGCCAGCAGCTTGGGACAGGGATCAAGCGAGCAGTACTTC.

This clone was seen only a few times. The sample contains more than one DNA sequence encoding this CDR3. The chain combines TRBV18 with TRBJ1-1, with unresolved D. Germline V gene sequence: CDR1 KGHSH, CDR2 LQKENI. Trimming pared 4 bases from V and 0 bases from J, leaving 9 bases between. This CDR3 is built from 14 residues. In nucleotides, the CDR3 is TGTGCCAGCTCACGGGGAACAGTGAACACTGAAGCTTTCTTT. Its translation is CASSRGTVNTEAFF.

The genes are TRBV28 and TRBJ2-7; D gene unclear. The V end was cut by 4 bases, the J end by 0 bases, with 13 bases between. The CDR3 has 15 amino acids. Germline V gene sequence: CDR1 MDHEN, CDR2 SYDVKM. The CDR3 sequence: CASSSPRAYSYEQYF. The CDR3 DNA reads TGTGCCAGCAGTTCCCCCCGGGCCTACTCCTACGAGCAGTACTTC.

The chain recombines TRBV6-4 with TRBJ1-1, with a tentative D call TRBD1 (6 bases). V lost 6 bases and J 4 bases, leaving 15 bases between the germline ends. Germline CDR1 and CDR2: MRHNA and SNTAGT. CDR3 size: 14 residues. The CDR3 region is CASSRSLGGTEAFF. In DNA form, the CDR3 reads TGTGCCAGCAGCCGTTCCTTAGGGGGCACTGAAGCTTTCTTT.

The V and J genes are TRBV27 and TRBJ2-3; TRBD2 matches 9 bases. Germline CDR1 and CDR2: MNHEY and SMNVEV (reference sequence). This CDR3 spans 16 amino acids. J was trimmed by 0 bases and V by 5 bases; bases with no gene match: 6. Written as DNA, the CDR3 is TGTGCCAGCAGTCGACAGGGACTAGCAAGCACAGATACGCAGTATTTT. Translated: CASSRQGLASTDTQYF.

The chain carries TRBV19 and TRBJ1-2, with D perhaps matching TRBD1 (5 bases). The length of the CDR3 is 13 residues. CDR1 is LNHDA, CDR2 SQIVND, per germline (reference sequence). The V gene lost 11 bases and the J gene lost 2 bases, with 15 bases spanning the gap. The CDR3 region has the DNA TGTGCCTGCCACCGGGACGGGAACTATGGCTACACCTTC. This codes for CACHRDGNYGYTF.

As concerns this clone: Other DNA sequences in the sample encode the same CDR3. This chain uses TRBV6-5 with TRBJ1-2, with no clear D. Deletions cut 1 base from V and 2 bases from J, with 5 bases between. This CDR3 region has 13 residues. From germline, CDR1 is MNHEY and CDR2 SVGAGI. CDR3 amino acids: CASSYLGNYGYTF. The DNA for the CDR3 is TGTGCCAGCAGTTACTTGGGGAACTATGGCTACACCTTC.

A note on this clone: The sample holds other DNA sequences that translate to the same CDR3. The J gene is TRBJ2-7, the V gene TRBV7-2; unclear D gene. V was shortened by 3 bases and J by 3 bases, with 9 bases between the two germline ends. There are 13 residues in the CDR3. CDR1 and CDR2 (germline): SGHTA, FQGNSA. CDR3 region: CASSLAHSYEQYF. CDR3 sequence (DNA): TGTGCCAGCAGCTTGGCCCACAGCTACGAGCAGTACTTC.